This entry lists 23 T cell receptor beta chains sequenced from one sample in a study of blood T cell repertoires in COVID-19. Sequenced by immunoSEQ multiplex PCR; TCRdb stores in-frame clones only, minus some. The repertoire includes 200,000 to 250,000 clones, about 86% of them detected once, and 3% to 4% sits in the top ten. The sequenced sample consisted of PBMCs or T cells enriched from blood (not recorded which). The receptors shown here come from a middle-aged woman with acute COVID-19.

The chain links TRBV18 to TRBJ2-3; no reliable D call. V was clipped by 2 bases and J by 1 base, with 7 bases between them. This CDR3 spans 14 amino acids. Germline CDR1 KGHSH, CDR2 LQKENI. The CDR3 loop is CASSPEIRTDTQYF. The CDR3 DNA reads as TGTGCCAGCTCACCAGAGATTCGCACAGATACGCAGTATTTT.

The V and J genes are TRBV7-2 and TRBJ2-4; D might be TRBD1 (5 bases). Germline V CDR1 and CDR2: SGHTA, FQGNSA. The V gene lost 7 bases and the J gene lost 0 bases, with 10 bases spanning the gap. CDR3 size: 14 residues. The CDR3 region is CASMQGLAKNIQYF. DNA of the CDR3: TGTGCCAGCATGCAGGGTCTAGCCAAAAACATTCAGTACTTC.

This clone has more than one count but fewer than ten. The chain couples TRBV6-5 to TRBJ2-2; 7 bases agree with TRBD1. CDR1 is MNHEY and CDR2 is SVGAGI in the germline V gene. This CDR3 spans 14 amino acids. V gave up 4 bases and J gave up 6 bases; unmatched junction bases: 5. CDR3 DNA: TGTGCCAGCAGTTTGACAGGGACGGCCGGGGAGCTGTTTTTT. Translated: CASSLTGTAGELFF.

V is TRBV19 and J is TRBJ2-7; 10 nucleotides agree with TRBD2. The CDR3 spans 15 residues. Germline V CDR1 and CDR2: LNHDA, SQIVND (reference sequence). J gave up 1 base and V 10 bases, and 10 bases lay outside the gene matches. CDR3 sequence reads: CATGGVTSGSYEQYF. Here the CDR3 DNA reads TGTGCCACCGGGGGGGTGACTAGCGGGTCCTACGAGCAGTACTTC.

The rearrangement links TRBV6-5 to TRBJ2-3; 9 nucleotides align to TRBD1. The length of the CDR3 is 14 residues. Germline-derived CDR1 and CDR2 are MNHEY and SVGAGI. J was trimmed by 6 bases and V by 8 bases; bases with no gene match: 9. The CDR3 region is CASDRGFLRDTQYF. CDR3 nucleotides: TGTGCCAGCGACAGGGGGTTCCTTCGGGATACGCAGTATTTT.

The rearrangement uses TRBV19 and TRBJ2-3, with 11 positions matching TRBD2. CDR3 length: 16 residues. Unmatched junction bases numbered 7, after V lost 5 bases and J lost 3 bases. The germline gives CDR1 LNHDA, CDR2 SQIVND (reference sequence). CDR3 bases: TGTGCCAGTAGTCGCCTAGGGACTAGCGGAACAGATACGCAGTATTTT. It specifies CASSRLGTSGTDTQYF.

The rearrangement links TRBV28 to TRBJ2-7; D is undetermined. The V end was cut by 5 bases, the J end by 1 base, with 18 bases between. CDR3 size: 16 residues. Germline V lookup: CDR1 MDHEN, CDR2 SYDVKM. CDR3 nucleotides: TGTGCCAGCAGTGACATTCAAGACCAATCGTCCTACGAGCAGTACTTC. This codes for CASSDIQDQSSYEQYF.

The chain recombines TRBV28 with TRBJ1-1; D gene unclear. The germline gives CDR1 MDHEN, CDR2 SYDVKM. With 3 bases removed from V and 1 base from J, the gap between germline ends came to 6 bases. This CDR3 spans 13 amino acids. CDR3 sequence: CASSFGRNTEAFF. The CDR3 DNA reads as TGTGCCAGCAGTTTCGGGAGGAACACTGAAGCTTTCTTT.

The rearrangement uses TRBV6-5 and TRBJ1-3; D might be TRBD1 (5 bases). Looked up from germline, CDR1 is MNHEY and CDR2 is SVGAGI. Trimming shortened V by 0 bases and J by 0 bases, and 9 bases separated the two germline ends. CDR3 size: 16 residues. CDR3 in DNA: TGTGCCAGCAGTTACTCGGGGCCGAGCTCTGGAAACACCATATATTTT. Encoded protein: CASSYSGPSSGNTIYF.

This clone was seen just once. The chain uses TRBV7-2 and TRBJ2-5; 7 nucleotides match TRBD1. CDR1 SGHTA and CDR2 FQGNSA come from the germline V gene. CDR3 size: 14 residues. With V trimmed by 4 bases and J by 5 bases, 7 bases remained unmatched. The CDR3 DNA sequence: TGTGCCAGCAGCTCTCGACAGGGACAGGAGACCCAGTACTTC. It translates to CASSSRQGQETQYF.

V and J are TRBV7-6 and TRBJ2-3, with a tentative D call TRBD2 (7 bases). Germline loops: CDR1 SGHVS, CDR2 FNYEAQ. V was shortened by 5 bases and J by 3 bases, with 12 bases between the two germline ends. This CDR3 spans 14 amino acids. CDR3 loop: CASSMGGATDTQYF. CDR3 nucleotides: TGTGCCAGCAGCATGGGGGGGGCGACAGATACGCAGTATTTT.

The chain is built from TRBV18 and TRBJ2-7; D uncertain. The CDR3 is 13 amino acids. With 6 bases removed from V and 0 bases from J, the gap between germline ends came to 9 bases. The germline V gene encodes CDR1 KGHSH and CDR2 LQKENI. DNA for the CDR3: TGTGCCAGCTCTCTAAGCGCCTCCTACGAGCAGTACTTC. Protein: CASSLSASYEQYF.

CDR3 sequence: CASSVDRSNQPQHF. Here the CDR3 DNA reads TGTGCCAGCAGTGTGGACAGGTCCAATCAGCCCCAGCATTTT. The V and J genes are TRBV27 and TRBJ1-5, with 7 bases fitting TRBD1. The CDR3 length is 14 residues. CDR1 is MNHEY and CDR2 is SMNVEV in the germline V gene (reference sequence). V was pared by 5 bases and J by 3 bases, with 4 bases of the junction left unmatched.

The V and J genes are TRBV7-2 and TRBJ2-1; 8 positions agree with TRBD2. The CDR3 sequence is 17 residues long. With 5 bases clipped from V and 3 bases from J, the junction kept 12 bases outside the gene matches. Germline V gene sequence: CDR1 SGHTA, CDR2 FQGNSA. CDR3 in amino acids: CASSTRGGATIYNEQFF. The CDR3 bases are TGTGCCAGCAGCACCCGGGGGGGCGCGACTATCTACAATGAGCAGTTCTTC. Full variable domain (remainder filled in from reference TRBV7-2 and TRBJ2-1): GAGVSQSPSNKVTEKGKDVELRCDPISGHTALYWYRQSLGQGLEFLIYFQGNSAPDKSGLPSDRFSAERTGGSVSTLTIQRTQQEDSAVYLCASSTRGGATIYNEQFFGPGTRLTVL.

This chain joins TRBV4-1 and TRBJ2-1; 8 bases fit TRBD2. The CDR3 totals 15 residues. Germline V gene lookup returns CDR1 MGHRA and CDR2 YSYEKL. After removal of 1 base from V and 10 bases from J, the junction contained 9 bases not matched to a gene. CDR3 sequence reads: CASSQGGSGIDEQFF. The DNA of the CDR3 is TGCGCCAGCAGCCAAGGGGGTAGCGGGATAGACGAGCAGTTCTTC.

The chain employs TRBV7-2 and TRBJ2-7, with D possibly matching TRBD1 (5 bases). From germline, CDR1 is SGHTA and CDR2 FQGNSA. V lost 4 bases and J 5 bases, leaving 15 bases between the germline ends. This CDR3 is built from 14 residues. CDR3 amino acids: CASSSYLQTDEQYF. The CDR3 nucleotides read TGTGCCAGCAGCTCTTATCTACAGACAGACGAGCAGTACTTC.

The rearrangement uses TRBV7-3 and TRBJ1-3; 8 nucleotides align to TRBD1. CDR1 and CDR2 (germline): SGHTA, FQGTGA. V was clipped by 8 bases and J by 1 base; unmatched bases: 10. CDR3 size: 16 residues. The CDR3 nucleotides read TGTGCCAGCGAGGGAGGGGGACAGGTGTCTGGAAACACCATATATTTT. Its protein product is CASEGGGQVSGNTIYF.

The chain couples TRBV1 to TRBJ1-2. TRBV1 is tagged as a pseudogene. CDR3 length equals 16 residues. This CDR3 reads CTRGEVEEPTIYGYTF. As DNA, the CDR3 is TGCACCAGGGGGGAGGTGGAGGAACCAACCATCTATGGCTACACCTTC.

V gene TRBV5-1 combines with J gene TRBJ2-2, with TRBD2 as a possible D gene (6 bases). Trimming shortened V by 0 bases and J by 4 bases, and 10 bases separated the two germline ends. Germline CDR1 SGHRS, CDR2 YFSETQ. The CDR3 contains 15 residues. The CDR3 protein is CASSLEQGGTGELFF. As DNA, the CDR3 is TGCGCCAGCAGCTTGGAGCAGGGAGGCACCGGGGAGCTGTTTTTT.

This clone was seen once. The chain carries TRBV2 and TRBJ1-2; the match to TRBD1 covers 7 bases. The CDR3 runs to 14 residues. Germline V lookup: CDR1 SNHLY, CDR2 FYNNEI. With V trimmed by 3 bases and J by 7 bases, 8 bases remained unmatched. This CDR3 is CASSESGTARGYTF. In DNA, the CDR3 is TGTGCCAGCAGTGAGTCCGGGACAGCTCGTGGCTACACCTTC.

The chain has TRBV5-1 and TRBJ2-3; 8 bases agree with TRBD1. The junction had 3 bases not matched to a gene; V was cut back by 0 bases and J by 3 bases. The length of the CDR3 is 15 residues. Germline V gene sequence: CDR1 SGHRS, CDR2 YFSETQ. The CDR3 DNA reads as TGCGCCAGCAGCTTGGTTACAGGGGGTACAGATACGCAGTATTTT. Protein: CASSLVTGGTDTQYF.

The CDR3 reads CASRLSGDPRNTIYF. CDR3 DNA sequence: TGTGCCAGCAGACTCTCGGGGGACCCCCGGAACACCATATATTTT. V is TRBV2 and J is TRBJ1-3; D may be TRBD1 (5 bases). Deletions cut 6 bases from V and 7 bases from J, with 19 bases between. Per the germline V gene, CDR1 is SNHLY and CDR2 is FYNNEI. The CDR3 totals 15 residues.

The V and J genes are TRBV7-3 and TRBJ1-2; possibly TRBD1 for D (6 bases). The V end lost 5 bases, the J end lost 9 bases, and 16 bases lay between the germline ends. CDR3 length: 13 amino acids. Germline V CDR1 and CDR2: SGHTA, FQGTGA. DNA of the CDR3: TGTGCCAGCAGCCCCCAAGGGGGGGGGAGCTACACCTTC. Translated, it gives CASSPQGGGSYTF.